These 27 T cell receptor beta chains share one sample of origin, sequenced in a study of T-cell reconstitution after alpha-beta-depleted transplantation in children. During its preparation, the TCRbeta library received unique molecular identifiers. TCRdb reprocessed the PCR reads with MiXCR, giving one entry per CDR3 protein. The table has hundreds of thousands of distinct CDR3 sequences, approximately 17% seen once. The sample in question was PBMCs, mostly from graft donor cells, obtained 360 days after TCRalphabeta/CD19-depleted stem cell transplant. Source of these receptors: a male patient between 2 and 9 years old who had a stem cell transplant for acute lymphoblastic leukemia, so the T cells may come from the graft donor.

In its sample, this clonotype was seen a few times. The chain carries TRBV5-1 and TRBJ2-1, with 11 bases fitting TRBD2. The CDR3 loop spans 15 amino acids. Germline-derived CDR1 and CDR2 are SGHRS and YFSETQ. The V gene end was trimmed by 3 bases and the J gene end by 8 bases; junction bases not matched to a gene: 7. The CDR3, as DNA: TGCGCCAGCAGCTCGCGGACTAGCGGGTGGGATGAGCAGTTCTTC. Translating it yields CASSSRTSGWDEQFF.

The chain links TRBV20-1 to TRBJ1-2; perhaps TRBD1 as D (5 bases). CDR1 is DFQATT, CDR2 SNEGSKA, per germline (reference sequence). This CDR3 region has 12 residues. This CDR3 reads CRASRDDYGYTF. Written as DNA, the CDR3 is TGCAGGGCCAGCAGGGATGACTATGGCTACACCTTC.

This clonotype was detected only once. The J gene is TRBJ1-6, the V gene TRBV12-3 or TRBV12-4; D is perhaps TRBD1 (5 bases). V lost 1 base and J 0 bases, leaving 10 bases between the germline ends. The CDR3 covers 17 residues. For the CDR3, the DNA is TGTGCCAGCAGTTTAGTGGCAGGGCCCTCCTATAATTCACCCCTCCACTTT. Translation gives CASSLVAGPSYNSPLHF.

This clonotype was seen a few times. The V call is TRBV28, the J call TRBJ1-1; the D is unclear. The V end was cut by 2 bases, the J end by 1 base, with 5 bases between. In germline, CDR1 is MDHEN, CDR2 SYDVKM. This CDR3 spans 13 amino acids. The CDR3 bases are TGTGCCAGCAGTTTAAACGGGAACACTGAAGCTTTCTTT. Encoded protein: CASSLNGNTEAFF.

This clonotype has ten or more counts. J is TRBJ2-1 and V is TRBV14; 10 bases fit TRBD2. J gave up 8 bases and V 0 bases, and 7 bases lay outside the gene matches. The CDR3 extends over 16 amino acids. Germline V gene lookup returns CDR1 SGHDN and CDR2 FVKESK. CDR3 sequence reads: CASSQDKLAGVHEQFF. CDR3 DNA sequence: TGTGCCAGCAGCCAAGATAAGCTAGCGGGAGTCCATGAGCAGTTCTTC.

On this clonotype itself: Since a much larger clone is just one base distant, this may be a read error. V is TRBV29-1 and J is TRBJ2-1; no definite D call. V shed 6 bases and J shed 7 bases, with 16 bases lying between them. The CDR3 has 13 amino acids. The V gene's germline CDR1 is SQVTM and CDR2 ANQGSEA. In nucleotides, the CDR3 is TGCAGCGTCAGCGCCGGATCCCGGAATGAGCAGTTCTTC. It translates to CSVSAGSRNEQFF.

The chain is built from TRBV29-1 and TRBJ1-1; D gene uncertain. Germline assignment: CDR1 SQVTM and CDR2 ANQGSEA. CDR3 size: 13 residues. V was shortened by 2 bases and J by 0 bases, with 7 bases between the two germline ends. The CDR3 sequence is CSVEKGLNTEAFF. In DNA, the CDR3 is TGCAGCGTTGAAAAAGGGTTGAACACTGAAGCTTTCTTT.

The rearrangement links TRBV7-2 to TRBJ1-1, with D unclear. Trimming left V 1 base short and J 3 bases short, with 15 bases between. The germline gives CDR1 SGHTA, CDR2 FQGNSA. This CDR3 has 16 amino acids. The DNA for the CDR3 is TGTGCCAGCAGCTTAGATCCCCTCCGGGAGTACACTGAAGCTTTCTTT. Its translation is CASSLDPLREYTEAFF.

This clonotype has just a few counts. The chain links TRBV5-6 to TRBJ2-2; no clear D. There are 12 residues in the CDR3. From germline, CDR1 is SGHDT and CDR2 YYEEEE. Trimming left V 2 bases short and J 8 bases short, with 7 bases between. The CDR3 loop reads CASSLPVGELFF. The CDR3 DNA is TGTGCCAGCAGCTTACCAGTAGGGGAGCTGTTTTTT.

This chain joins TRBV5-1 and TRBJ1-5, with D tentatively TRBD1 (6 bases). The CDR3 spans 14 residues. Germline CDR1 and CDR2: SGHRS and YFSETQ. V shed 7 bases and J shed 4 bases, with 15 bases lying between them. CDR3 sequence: CASRRGAGNQPQHF. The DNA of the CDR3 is TGCGCCAGCCGGCGGGGGGCGGGGAATCAGCCCCAGCATTTT.

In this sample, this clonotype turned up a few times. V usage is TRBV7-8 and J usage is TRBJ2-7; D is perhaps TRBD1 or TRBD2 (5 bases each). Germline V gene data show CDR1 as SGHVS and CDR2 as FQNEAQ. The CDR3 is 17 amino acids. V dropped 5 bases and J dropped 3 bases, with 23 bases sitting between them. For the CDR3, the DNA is TGTGCCAGCAGCCCACGTCCCTCGACGGGGACCCTCTACGAGCAGTACTTC. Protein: CASSPRPSTGTLYEQYF.

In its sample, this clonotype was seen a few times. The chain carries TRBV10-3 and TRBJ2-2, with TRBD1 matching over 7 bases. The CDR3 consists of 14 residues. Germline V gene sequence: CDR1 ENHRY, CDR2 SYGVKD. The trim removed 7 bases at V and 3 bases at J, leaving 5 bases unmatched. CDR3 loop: CAITKGTDTGELFF. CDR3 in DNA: TGTGCCATCACCAAAGGGACAGACACCGGGGAGCTGTTTTTT.

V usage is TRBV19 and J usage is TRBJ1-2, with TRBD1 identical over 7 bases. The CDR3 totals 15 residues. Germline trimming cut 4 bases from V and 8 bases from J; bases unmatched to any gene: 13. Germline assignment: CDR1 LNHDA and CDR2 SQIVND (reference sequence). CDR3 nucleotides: TGTGCCAGTAGTAGCGACGACAGGGTTTTGGTCGGCTACACCTTC. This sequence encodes CASSSDDRVLVGYTF.

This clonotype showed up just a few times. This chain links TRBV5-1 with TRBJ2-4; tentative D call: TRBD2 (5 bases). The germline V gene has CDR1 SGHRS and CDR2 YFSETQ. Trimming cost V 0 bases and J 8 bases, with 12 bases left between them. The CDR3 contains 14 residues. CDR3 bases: TGCGCCAGCAGCTTGGCGGGTCTCGGGGACATTCAGTACTTC. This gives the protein CASSLAGLGDIQYF.

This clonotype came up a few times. The CDR3 DNA sequence: TGTGCCACCAGCAGCAACAGGGTCCAGCCCCAGCATTTT. This translates into CATSSNRVQPQHF. The J gene is TRBJ1-5, the V gene TRBV15, with a tentative D call TRBD1 (6 bases). Germline assignment: CDR1 LNHNV and CDR2 YYDKDF (reference sequence). Trimming stripped 3 bases from V and 7 bases from J, with 10 bases between. This CDR3 is built from 13 residues.

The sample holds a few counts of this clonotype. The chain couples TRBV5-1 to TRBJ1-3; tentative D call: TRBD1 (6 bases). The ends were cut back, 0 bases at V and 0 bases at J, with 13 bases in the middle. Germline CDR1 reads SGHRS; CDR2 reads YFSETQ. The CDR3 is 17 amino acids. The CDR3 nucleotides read TGCGCCAGCAGCTTGGCCCGGGACACGTCCTCTGGAAACACCATATATTTT. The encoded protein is CASSLARDTSSGNTIYF. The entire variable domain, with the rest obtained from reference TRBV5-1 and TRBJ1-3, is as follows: KAGVTQTPRYLIKTRGQQVTLSCSPISGHRSVSWYQQTPGQGLQFLFEYFSETQRNKGNFPGRFSGRQFSNSRSEMNVSTLELGDSALYLCASSLARDTSSGNTIYFGEGSWLTVV.

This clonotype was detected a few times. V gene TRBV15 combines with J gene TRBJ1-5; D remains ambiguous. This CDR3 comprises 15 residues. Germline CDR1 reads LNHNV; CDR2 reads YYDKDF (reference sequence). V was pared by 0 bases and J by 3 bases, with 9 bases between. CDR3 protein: CATSRDSGSNQPQHF. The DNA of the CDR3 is TGTGCCACCAGCAGAGACTCGGGTTCCAATCAGCCCCAGCATTTT.

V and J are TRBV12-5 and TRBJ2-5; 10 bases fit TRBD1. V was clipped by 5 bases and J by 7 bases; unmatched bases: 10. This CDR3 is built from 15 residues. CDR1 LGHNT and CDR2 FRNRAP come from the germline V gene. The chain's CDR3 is CASGTTGTGVWTQYF. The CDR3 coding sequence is TGTGCTAGTGGTACGACCGGGACAGGGGTTTGGACCCAGTACTTC.

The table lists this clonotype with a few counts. CDR3 coding DNA: TGCAGTGCTAGAGTAGCTCGGACGTCGTATAATTCACCCCTCCACTTT. Its protein product is CSARVARTSYNSPLHF. This chain joins TRBV20-1 and TRBJ1-6; no definite D call. CDR3 length equals 16 residues. V was shortened by 1 base and J by 4 bases, with 14 bases between the two germline ends. CDR1 DFQATT and CDR2 SNEGSKA come from the germline V gene (reference sequence).

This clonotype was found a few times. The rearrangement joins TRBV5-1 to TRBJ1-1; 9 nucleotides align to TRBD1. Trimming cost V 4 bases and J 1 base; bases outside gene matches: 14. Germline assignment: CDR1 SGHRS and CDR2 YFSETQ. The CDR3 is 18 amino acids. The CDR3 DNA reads TGCGCCAGCAGCGGCGGGACAGGGCTACATCGAACGAACACTGAAGCTTTCTTT. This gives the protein CASSGGTGLHRTNTEAFF.

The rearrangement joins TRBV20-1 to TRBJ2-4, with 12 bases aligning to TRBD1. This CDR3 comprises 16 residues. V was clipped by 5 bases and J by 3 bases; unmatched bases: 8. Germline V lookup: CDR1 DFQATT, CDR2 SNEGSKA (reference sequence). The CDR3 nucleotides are TGCAGTGCTGCGGGACAGGGGGCGCAGGGCAAAAACATTCAGTACTTC. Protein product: CSAAGQGAQGKNIQYF.

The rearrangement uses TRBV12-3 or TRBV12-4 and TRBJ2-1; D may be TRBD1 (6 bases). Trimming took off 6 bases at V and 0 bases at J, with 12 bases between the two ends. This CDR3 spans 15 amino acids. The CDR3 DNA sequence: TGTGCCAGCAGCTACAGGGCAAACTCCTACAATGAGCAGTTCTTC. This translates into CASSYRANSYNEQFF.

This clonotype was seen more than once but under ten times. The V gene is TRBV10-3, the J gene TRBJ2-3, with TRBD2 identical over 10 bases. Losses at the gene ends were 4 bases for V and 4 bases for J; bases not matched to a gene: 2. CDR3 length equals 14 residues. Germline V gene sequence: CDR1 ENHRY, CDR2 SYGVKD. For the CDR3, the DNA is TGTGCCATCAGTGTGGGACTAGCGCCAGATACGCAGTATTTT. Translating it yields CAISVGLAPDTQYF.

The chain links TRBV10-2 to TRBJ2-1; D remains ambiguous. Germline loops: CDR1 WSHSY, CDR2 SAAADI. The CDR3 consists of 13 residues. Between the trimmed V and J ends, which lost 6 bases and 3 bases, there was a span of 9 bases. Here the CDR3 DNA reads TGCGCCAGCAGGACCGGAAACTACAATGAGCAGTTCTTC. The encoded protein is CASRTGNYNEQFF.

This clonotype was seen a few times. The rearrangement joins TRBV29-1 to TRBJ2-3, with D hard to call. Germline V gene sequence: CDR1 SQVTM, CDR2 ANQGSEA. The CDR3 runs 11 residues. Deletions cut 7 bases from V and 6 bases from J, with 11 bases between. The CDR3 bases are TGCAGCGCCGCCCCCTCTGATACGCAGTATTTT. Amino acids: CSAAPSDTQYF.

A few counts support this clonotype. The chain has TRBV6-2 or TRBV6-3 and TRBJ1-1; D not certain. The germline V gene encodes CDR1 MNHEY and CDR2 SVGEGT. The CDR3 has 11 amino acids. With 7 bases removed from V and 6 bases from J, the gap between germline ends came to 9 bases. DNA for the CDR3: TGTGCCAGCAAAGATGGGGCTGAAGCTTTCTTT. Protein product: CASKDGAEAFF.

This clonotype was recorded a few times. CDR3 nucleotides: TGTGCCAGCAGCACGACAGGGAATTCACCCCTCCACTTT. It encodes CASSTTGNSPLHF. The chain couples TRBV3-1 to TRBJ1-6; the match to TRBD1 covers 7 bases. V trimming: 5 bases; J trimming: 7 bases; junction bases outside the gene matches: 2. This CDR3 is 13 amino acids long. CDR1 and CDR2 (germline): LGHDT, YNNKEL (reference sequence).